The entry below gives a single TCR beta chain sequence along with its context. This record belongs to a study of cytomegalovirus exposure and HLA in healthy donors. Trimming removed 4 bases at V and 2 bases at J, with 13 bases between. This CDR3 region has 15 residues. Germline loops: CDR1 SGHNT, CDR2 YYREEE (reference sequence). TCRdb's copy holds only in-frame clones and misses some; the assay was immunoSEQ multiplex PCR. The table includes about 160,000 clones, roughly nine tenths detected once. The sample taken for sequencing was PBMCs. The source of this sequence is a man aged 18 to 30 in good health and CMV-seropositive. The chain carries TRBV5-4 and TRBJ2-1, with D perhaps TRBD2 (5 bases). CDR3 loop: CASSPEGRAYNEQFF. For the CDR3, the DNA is TGTGCCAGCAGCCCTGAGGGTCGCGCCTACAATGAGCAGTTCTTC.